This record covers a single TCR beta chain. Execution of the assay was at deep level. This table comes from immunoSEQ multiplex PCR, and its TCRdb copy is limited to in-frame clones, with some not included. Of a few hundred thousand clones listed, around three quarters are singletons. This entry comes from a study of shared clonotypes between healthy human individuals. Germline values: CDR1 SGDLS, CDR2 YYNGEE. CDR3 size: 15 residues. V was pared by 1 base and J by 1 base, with 11 bases between. The chain has TRBV9 and TRBJ1-1, with D uncertain. This receptor was identified in a woman between 40 and 55 years old in good health. Some clones in this sample may be carry-over from other donors' samples. Sequenced sample: PBMCs. CDR3 nucleotides: TGTGCCAGCAGCGTAACGGCCGCAGAGAACACTGAAGCTTTCTTT. This codes for CASSVTAAENTEAFF.